Each of the 21 T cell receptor beta chains below was sequenced from the same sample in a study of blood T cell repertoires in COVID-19. The repertoire was sequenced with immunoSEQ multiplex PCR; TCRdb's copy has only in-frame clones and lacks some. The data show around 300,000 clones, 86% seen once. The sequencing input was peripheral blood. The receptors come from a woman between 70 and 85 years old with COVID-19, enrolled during active disease.

This clone was picked up a small number of times. This rearrangement joins TRBV28 to TRBJ2-7; no definite D call. V lost 9 bases and J lost 9, with 18 bases in between. CDR3 length: 12 residues. CDR1 MDHEN and CDR2 SYDVKM come from the germline V gene. The CDR3 loop is CASAPGEIGQYF. CDR3 nucleotides: TGTGCCAGTGCCCCTGGAGAGATCGGGCAGTACTTC.

There are a few counts of this clone. The rearrangement links TRBV7-2 to TRBJ1-1, with 9 bases identical to TRBD1. Unmatched junction bases numbered 11, after V lost 4 bases and J lost 11 bases. CDR1 and CDR2 (germline): SGHTA, FQGNSA. The CDR3 covers 14 residues. For the CDR3, the DNA is TGTGCCAGCAGCTCCCCGTATTGGGACAGGGCCGCTTTCTTT. Amino acid sequence: CASSSPYWDRAAFF.

V gene TRBV5-6 combines with J gene TRBJ2-3; D gene unclear. Trimming left V 4 bases short and J 0 bases short, with 9 bases between. Looked up from germline, CDR1 is SGHDT and CDR2 is YYEEEE. This CDR3 contains 14 residues. The CDR3 spells CASSLGYSTDTQYF. The DNA for the CDR3 is TGTGCCAGCAGCCTGGGTTATAGCACAGATACGCAGTATTTT.

The chain uses TRBV5-1 and TRBJ1-1; 7 bases agree with TRBD1. CDR3 length equals 14 residues. Germline V gives CDR1 SGHRS, CDR2 YFSETQ. Trimming at V came to 3 bases and at J to 1 base, leaving 3 bases not matched to a gene. This chain's CDR3 is CASSWTGGNTEAFF. The DNA of the CDR3 is TGCGCCAGCAGCTGGACAGGTGGGAACACTGAAGCTTTCTTT.

J is TRBJ1-2 and V is TRBV4-3; D unclear. CDR1 is LGHNA and CDR2 is YSLEER in the germline V gene. The germline V and J ends were trimmed by 1 base and 7 bases, with 10 bases remaining between them. This CDR3 has 13 residues. CDR3 loop: CASSQVPSGGYTF. CDR3 coding DNA: TGCGCCAGCAGCCAAGTACCGTCGGGTGGCTACACCTTC.

This sequence joins TRBV5-1 and TRBJ2-1, with a weak D call TRBD1 (6 bases). V was shortened by 2 bases and J by 5 bases, with 11 bases between the two germline ends. Germline loops: CDR1 SGHRS, CDR2 YFSETQ. The CDR3 length is 14 residues. CDR3 nucleotides: TGCGCCAGCAGCTTTCAACAGGGTAACAATGAGCAGTTCTTC. The encoded protein is CASSFQQGNNEQFF.

As for this clone: The junction departs from the called germline gene at one end, perhaps through a read error. The chain couples TRBV28 to TRBJ1-2; D unresolved. CDR3 size: 12 residues. Germline-derived CDR1 and CDR2 are MDHEN and SYDVKM. The CDR3: CASSLSGLGYTF. In DNA, the CDR3 is TGTGCCAGCAGCTTATCCGGGTTGGGCTACACCTTC.

This chain joins TRBV4-1 and TRBJ1-5; possibly TRBD1 for D (6 bases). Trimming took off 2 bases at V and 6 bases at J, with 20 bases between the two ends. This CDR3 is 17 amino acids long. The germline V gene encodes CDR1 MGHRA and CDR2 YSYEKL. CDR3 protein: CASSQQGSRVDSQPQHF. The DNA of the CDR3 is TGCGCCAGCAGCCAACAGGGGAGCCGGGTAGATAGTCAGCCCCAGCATTTT.

Concerning this clone: Within the sample, other DNA sequences also encode this same CDR3. This chain joins TRBV5-6 and TRBJ1-1, with no clear D. Trimming pared 4 bases from V and 2 bases from J, leaving 9 bases between. The CDR3 consists of 13 residues. Germline-derived CDR1 and CDR2 are SGHDT and YYEEEE. This chain's CDR3 is CASSPGLNTEAFF. CDR3 sequence (DNA): TGTGCCAGCAGCCCAGGACTTAACACTGAAGCTTTCTTT.

The chain is built from TRBV3-1 (or the pseudogene TRBV3-2) and TRBJ2-1; 12 nucleotides line up with TRBD2. The V gene end was trimmed by 4 bases and the J gene end by 8 bases; junction bases not matched to a gene: 6. CDR1 and CDR2 from the germline V gene are LGHDT and YNNKEL (reference sequence). The CDR3 length is 15 residues. The CDR3 loop reads CASSRTSGGLYEQFF. CDR3 bases: TGTGCCAGCAGCCGAACTAGCGGGGGGTTATATGAGCAGTTCTTC.

The CDR3 DNA reads TGTGCCAGCAGCTTATGGACAGATGAAGCTTTCTTT. As protein: CASSLWTDEAFF. This chain uses TRBV7-2 with TRBJ1-1; D is possibly TRBD1 (6 bases). The V end was cut by 2 bases, the J end by 7 bases, with 8 bases between. CDR1 SGHTA and CDR2 FQGNSA come from the germline V gene. The CDR3 covers 12 residues.

This chain connects TRBV9 to TRBJ1-6; 9 nucleotides agree with TRBD1. In germline, CDR1 is SGDLS, CDR2 YYNGEE. The CDR3 spans 16 residues. J was trimmed by 12 bases and V by 0 bases; bases with no gene match: 10. In DNA form, the CDR3 reads TGTGCCAGCAGCGTAGAGGGGACAGGGAGTGGTTTACCCCTCCACTTT. This encodes CASSVEGTGSGLPLHF.

V gene TRBV5-1 combines with J gene TRBJ2-5; 7 bases agree with TRBD1. The V segment lost 3 bases and the J segment 1 base; nucleotides outside the gene matches: 9. CDR3 size: 16 residues. CDR1 and CDR2 (germline): SGHRS, YFSETQ. The CDR3 DNA is TGCGCCAGCAGCTCCGGGACAGCATCCTCCCAAGAGACCCAGTACTTC. Encoded protein: CASSSGTASSQETQYF.

This sequence joins TRBV18 and TRBJ2-7; weak D call: TRBD1 (5 bases). Germline V gives CDR1 KGHSH, CDR2 LQKENI. The CDR3 extends over 13 amino acids. Trimming removed 5 bases from V and 5 bases from J, with 13 bases in between. The DNA for the CDR3 is TGTGCCAGCTCAGCCTCAGGGTCGGACGAGCAGTACTTC. It specifies CASSASGSDEQYF. Full variable domain (missing parts from reference TRBV18 and TRBJ2-7): NAGVMQNPRHLVRRRGQEARLRCSPMKGHSHVYWYRQLPEEGLKFMVYLQKENIIDESGMPKERFSAEFPKEGPSILRIQQVVRGDSAAYFCASSASGSDEQYFGPGTRLTVT.

The rearrangement joins TRBV25-1 to TRBJ1-5, with a possible D match to TRBD1 (5 bases). The CDR3 extends over 14 amino acids. Trimming cost V 8 bases and J 4 bases, with 15 bases left between them. Germline assignment: CDR1 MGHDK and CDR2 SYGVNS. CDR3 residues: CASQMSGLNQPQHF. The CDR3 bases are TGTGCCAGCCAGATGTCAGGGTTGAATCAGCCCCAGCATTTT.

The rearrangement joins TRBV3-1 (or the pseudogene TRBV3-2) to TRBJ2-1; 9 bases fit TRBD2. Unmatched junction bases numbered 3, after V lost 3 bases and J lost 9 bases. CDR1 is LGHDT, CDR2 YNNKEL, per germline (reference sequence). The CDR3 has 13 residues. CDR3 nucleotides: TGTGCCAGCAGCCAGGGACTAGCCGGTGAGCAGTTCTTC. Its translation: CASSQGLAGEQFF.

The chain joins TRBV4-2 to TRBJ2-3, with 14 nucleotides matching TRBD2. Looked up from germline, CDR1 is LGHNA and CDR2 is YNFKEQ. After removal of 6 bases from V and 1 base from J, the junction contained 0 bases not matched to a gene. There are 15 residues in the CDR3. CDR3 residues: CASRGLAGGTDTQYF. DNA of the CDR3: TGTGCCAGCAGGGGACTAGCGGGGGGCACAGATACGCAGTATTTT.

The chain's CDR3 is CASSPQVLEAGYTF. The CDR3 DNA sequence: TGTGCCAGCAGCCCCCAAGTCCTTGAGGCTGGCTACACCTTC. This chain uses TRBV27 with TRBJ1-2; D is unresolved. This CDR3 has 14 amino acids. Trimming cost V 6 bases and J 7 bases, with 18 bases left between them. Germline V gene lookup returns CDR1 MNHEY and CDR2 SMNVEV (reference sequence).

The CDR3 here is CASSALAGDSPLHF. Here the CDR3 DNA reads TGTGCCAGCAGCGCTCTAGCGGGAGATTCACCCCTCCACTTT. The chain combines TRBV9 with TRBJ1-6; D call uncertain. This CDR3 has 14 amino acids. Trimming took 3 bases from V and 8 from J, leaving 12 bases between them. Germline V CDR1 and CDR2: SGDLS, YYNGEE.

CDR3 in amino acids: CASSQGVLYEQYF. CDR3 DNA: TGTGCCAGCAGTCAGGGGGTCCTGTACGAGCAGTACTTC. This chain connects TRBV6-5 to TRBJ2-7; 7 bases map to TRBD1. CDR1 and CDR2 from the germline V gene are MNHEY and SVGAGI. V lost 5 bases, J lost 4 bases, and 5 bases stayed unmatched. This CDR3 contains 13 residues.

This chain connects TRBV27 to TRBJ1-3; D call uncertain. Germline V gene data show CDR1 as MNHEY and CDR2 as SMNVEV (reference sequence). The V end lost 9 bases, the J end lost 4 bases, and 13 bases lay between the germline ends. This CDR3 has 13 amino acids. The CDR3 nucleotides read TGTGCCAGTTGGAGGGAAGCAGGAAACACCATATATTTT. Amino acids: CASWREAGNTIYF.